This T cell receptor (beta chain) originates from a study of cytomegalovirus exposure and HLA in healthy donors. Overall study results and limits: Several top significant clusters appeared, in a later analysis, to be linked to common viral pathogens. Accounts indicate the classifier identified cytomegalovirus status with strong specificity and sensitivity. Specificity for CMV antigens was confirmed in vitro for a few of the CMV-associated chains.

Notes on this clone: Its antigen is not known.

The PCR was carried out with 60 Vbeta primers and 13 Jbeta primers. Clones were sequenced by immunoSEQ multiplex PCR, and TCRdb holds only the in-frame ones, with some missing. The table shows 150,000 to 200,000 clones, with roughly 89% occurring only once. The germline gives CDR1 SGHTA, CDR2 FQGNSA. This CDR3 region has 17 residues. Losses at the gene ends were 7 bases for V and 4 bases for J; bases not matched to a gene: 13. Sequencing used PBMCs. The chain employs TRBV7-2 and TRBJ2-1; 10 bases agree with TRBD2. The sequence was collected from a young woman in good health and CMV-seronegative. CDR3 DNA: TGTGCCAGCACCTCCCCAGCGGGGGGGCCAGGGTACAATGAGCAGTTCTTC. It specifies CASTSPAGGPGYNEQFF.